A selection of T cell receptor beta chains follows, all from one sample in a study of blood T cell repertoires in COVID-19. Method: immunoSEQ multiplex PCR; TCRdb's copy keeps in-frame clones and lacks some. This sample yields under 350,000 clones, of which 70% to 90% are seen a single time; roughly 4.2% belongs to the top ten. Material for sequencing was PBMCs or T cells enriched from blood (not recorded which). Receptor source: a woman aged 40 to 50 with acute COVID-19. Each CDR3 is given with its conserved first and last residue. Fields, in order: CDR3 protein, CDR3 DNA, clone size, J gene, V gene, D gene. A D gene is named only where the DNA matches it firmly. Clone size, where shown, is once, few, many, or a class for clones that have expanded.

CASSIGEGGLNSPLHF	TGTGCCAGCAGTATTGGGGAAGGAGGGCTTAATTCACCCCTCCACTTT	NA	TRBJ1-6	TRBV2	NA
CASSFSGIGNTIYF	TGTGCCAGCAGCTTCTCCGGGATCGGAAACACCATATATTTT	NA	TRBJ1-3	TRBV5-8	NA
CAISTQTGANTDTQYF	TGTGCCATCAGTACCCAGACAGGGGCTAACACAGATACGCAGTATTTT	NA	TRBJ2-3	TRBV10-3	TRBD1
CARSRGSGRRGEQFF	TGTGCCAGGTCACGAGGGAGCGGGAGGCGAGGCGAGCAGTTCTTC	few	TRBJ2-1	TRBV2	TRBD2
CASSQDLAAADGYTF	TGTGCCAGCAGCCAAGATCTCGCGGCAGCCGATGGCTACACCTTC	NA	TRBJ1-2	TRBV4-2	NA
CASSTRQCYYEQYF	TGTGCCAGCAGCACTAGACAGTGCTACTACGAGCAGTACTTC	NA	TRBJ2-7	TRBV21-1	NA
CASSQLSAGSPGNTIYF	TGCGCCAGCAGCCAACTCTCCGCAGGGTCCCCTGGAAACACCATATATTTT	NA	TRBJ1-3	TRBV4-1	NA
CASSLVTFNSPLHF	TGTGCCAGCAGCTTGGTGACATTTAATTCACCCCTCCACTTT	NA	TRBJ1-6	TRBV5-6	NA
CASNGLGTGNEKLFF	TGTGCCAGTAACGGACTCGGGACAGGGAATGAAAAACTGTTTTTT	NA	TRBJ1-4	TRBV19	TRBD1
CASSLVAGAGDTQYF	TGTGCCAGCAGCTTGGTCGCGGGGGCCGGCGACACGCAGTATTTT	NA	TRBJ2-3	TRBV5-4	NA
CASTRQGWDGYTF	TGTGCCAGCACCCGACAGGGTTGGGATGGCTACACCTTC	few	TRBJ1-2	TRBV6-5	TRBD1
CASSDQAVSGNTIYF	TGTGCCAGCAGTGATCAGGCAGTCTCTGGAAACACCATATATTTT	many	TRBJ1-3	TRBV6-1	NA
CASSLVRAAYNEQFF	TGTGCCAGCAGCTTGGTTCGAGCGGCTTACAATGAGCAGTTCTTC	NA	TRBJ2-1	TRBV5-4	NA
CASSPPMAAYEQYF	TGTGCCAGCAGCCCCCCTATGGCGGCTTACGAGCAGTACTTC	NA	TRBJ2-7	TRBV7-9	NA
CASSTWDRPTWYF	TGTGCCAGCAGCACCTGGGACAGGCCAACGTGGTATTTT	NA	TRBJ2-3	TRBV21-1	NA
CASSLAEWGGSQNNEQFF	TGTGCCAGCAGCTTGGCTGAATGGGGGGGATCCCAAAACAATGAGCAGTTCTTC	once	TRBJ2-1	TRBV5-8	TRBD2